The sequence of this T cell receptor (beta chain) was determined in a study of OX40 agonist ivuxolimab in advanced cancers. With baseline, cycle 4 day 1, and cycle 7 day 1 as timepoints, blood was sampled. This clone was seen once. Trimming at V came to 1 base and at J to 2 bases, leaving 7 bases not matched to a gene. Germline CDR1 SGHAT, CDR2 FQNNGV. The CDR3 totals 17 residues. Sequencing used immunoSEQ multiplex PCR; TCRdb keeps in-frame clones, though not all of them. The sample carries tens of thousands of clones, over 75% recorded once. This material consisted of CD4+ or CD8+ T cells sorted from blood, taken in a trial of the OX40 agonist ivuxolimab. This sequence joins TRBV11-2 and TRBJ1-3, with 8 bases fitting TRBD1. The TCR was taken from an adult with an advanced solid tumor such as melanoma, head and neck, liver or kidney cancer. The CDR3 nucleotides read TGTGCCAGCAGCTTAGTTGTACAGGGGGTTCCTGGAAACACCATATATTTT. This encodes CASSLVVQGVPGNTIYF.